This T cell receptor (beta chain) was recovered during a study of PD-1 blockade in classical Hodgkin lymphoma. Study observations and caveats: For complete responders, baseline diversity was comparable to that of newly diagnosed patients. Significantly greater TCR diversity emerged by C4D1 in CD4+ cells but not CD8+ cells.

Note on this clone: The antigen is unknown.

This CDR3 is 15 amino acids long. V was cut by 4 bases and J by 2 bases, with 12 bases left in between. Looked up from germline, CDR1 is SGHDN and CDR2 is FVKESK. With no exception, relapse followed autologous stem cell transplantation in all patients, and brentuximab vedotin exposure varied. Here immunoSEQ multiplex PCR was the method, and the copy in TCRdb shows in-frame clones only, minus some. The repertoire includes 9,500 to 10,000 clones, 80% to 95% of them detected once, and 13% to 15% sits in the top ten. The clonotype was recovered from a human donor with classical Hodgkin lymphoma. The rearrangement joins TRBV14 to TRBJ1-5; possible D gene TRBD1, 6 bases. The sequencing used peripheral blood mononuclear cells (PBMCs), collected at baseline. The DNA of the CDR3 is TGTGCCAGCAGCCTCCGGGGGGCAGGCAATCAGCCCCAGCATTTT. Its protein product is CASSLRGAGNQPQHF.